The rows below give T cell receptor beta chains drawn from one sample of a study of human T cells and chemical hapten exposure. TCRdb fed the 5' RACE reads into MiXCR, producing one record per CDR3 protein. The sample records some 150,000 distinct CDR3 sequences, around 4% being singletons. All receptors derive from a female donor in good health. The CDR3 runs from the conserved cysteine through the conserved F or W.

TRBV29-1	TRBJ2-3	CSVEDLQGFTDTQYF
TRBV6-5	TRBJ2-4	CASSFLMGIQYF
TRBV7-8	TRBJ2-7	CASSLALRDRGPYEQYF
TRBV7-2	TRBJ2-7	CASSPHTYEQYF
TRBV3-1	TRBJ2-3	CASSHWDRYGDTQYF
TRBV3-1	TRBJ1-5	CASSQDPGWPQPQHF
TRBV7-2	TRBJ1-3	CASSLGTGIVGPSGNTIYF
TRBV10-3	TRBJ2-1	CAIRPGEGSYNEQFF
TRBV29-1	TRBJ2-1	CSVLPGVYNEQFF
TRBV5-1	TRBJ2-3	CASSRGADTQYF
TRBV12-3/TRBV12-4	TRBJ2-3	CASSGGARGDTDTQYF
TRBV6-2/TRBV6-3	TRBJ2-1	CAATRDPYNEQFF
TRBV10-3	TRBJ2-1	CATLLAGGDNEQFF
TRBV19	TRBJ2-2	CASSRPGQGRIGELFF
TRBV18	TRBJ2-7	CASSPALGDRAYEQYF
TRBV4-3	TRBJ2-1	CASSQDRGLGNEQFF